The 18 T cell receptor beta chains given below trace back to one sample, sequenced in a study of T cell responses to AZD1222 COVID-19 vaccine. Generated by immunoSEQ multiplex PCR, the TCRdb table keeps only in-frame clones and is missing some. The sample carries around 100,000 clones, approximately 87% recorded once. The sample consisted of peripheral blood, taken 28 days after the second AZD1222 dose. The origin of the receptors is an adult who received the AZD1222 COVID-19 vaccine.

This chain links TRBV3-1 (or the pseudogene TRBV3-2) with TRBJ1-2, with TRBD1 matching 8 bases. This CDR3 spans 15 amino acids. Germline V CDR1 and CDR2: LGHDT, YNNKEL (reference sequence). J gave up 1 base and V 2 bases, and 3 bases lay outside the gene matches. CDR3 in amino acids: CASSQTTGDNYGYTF. CDR3 bases: TGTGCCAGCAGCCAAACGACAGGGGATAACTATGGCTACACCTTC.

This chain links TRBV25-1 with TRBJ1-6; unclear D gene. This CDR3 comprises 11 residues. The germline gives CDR1 MGHDK, CDR2 SYGVNS. With 6 bases removed from V and 14 bases from J, the gap between germline ends came to 11 bases. As DNA, the CDR3 is TGTGCCAGCAGCCAGAGGAGAACCCTCCACTTT. This translates into CASSQRRTLHF. The variable domain in full, with the rest retrieved from reference TRBV25-1 and TRBJ1-6, is EADIYQTPRYLVIGTGKKITLECSQTMGHDKMYWYQQDPGMELHLIHYSYGVNSTEKGDLSSESTVSRIRTEHFPLTLESARPSHTSQYLCASSQRRTLHFGNGTRLTVT.

The rearrangement uses TRBV11-2 and TRBJ2-7; D gene uncertain. Germline CDR1 is SGHAT and CDR2 is FQNNGV. Trimming took 3 bases from V and 3 from J, leaving 12 bases between them. The CDR3 loop spans 14 amino acids. The CDR3 DNA reads as TGTGCCAGCAGCTTCTCGGCGGCTTACTACGAGCAGTACTTC. It codes for CASSFSAAYYEQYF. Filled out from reference TRBV11-2 and TRBJ2-7, the complete variable domain reads EAGVAQSPRYKIIEKRQSVAFWCNPISGHATLYWYQQILGQGPKLLIQFQNNGVVDDSQLPKDRFSAERLKGVDSTLKIQPAKLEDSAVYLCASSFSAAYYEQYFGPGTRLTVT.

The chain links TRBV3-1 (or the pseudogene TRBV3-2) to TRBJ1-3; D call uncertain. Trimming took off 2 bases at V and 3 bases at J, with 17 bases between the two ends. Germline-derived CDR1 and CDR2 are LGHDT and YNNKEL (reference sequence). This CDR3 spans 17 amino acids. The CDR3 loop is CASSQSIPGSGGNTIYF. In nucleotides, the CDR3 is TGTGCCAGCAGCCAATCCATCCCGGGGTCAGGTGGAAACACCATATATTTT.

The chain links TRBV6-1 to TRBJ1-1; the D is unclear. Germline CDR1 MNHNS, CDR2 SASEGT. V lost 3 bases and J lost 4, with 12 bases in between. This CDR3 spans 14 amino acids. The CDR3 region has the DNA TGTGCCAGCAGTGACCGGGGAGGGCCCACTGAAGCTTTCTTT. This codes for CASSDRGGPTEAFF.

The chain combines TRBV6-2 or TRBV6-3 with TRBJ2-7; D unresolved. The CDR3 has 12 amino acids. The V and J ends lost 5 bases and 2 bases respectively, with 7 bases between them. CDR1 and CDR2 (germline): MNHEY, SVGEGT. The CDR3 sequence is CASSNFAYEQYF. The CDR3 bases are TGTGCCAGCAGTAACTTTGCCTACGAGCAGTACTTC.

In nucleotides, the CDR3 is TGTGCCAGCAGCTTGGCAGCCCCTGGAAACACCATATATTTT. It is translated as CASSLAAPGNTIYF. V and J are TRBV7-4 and TRBJ1-3; D gene unclear. CDR3 size: 14 residues. Deletions cut 3 bases from V and 2 bases from J, with 8 bases between. Per germline, CDR1 SGHVT and CDR2 SQSDAQ.

The V call is TRBV11-3, the J call TRBJ2-1; possibly TRBD2 for D (5 bases). Trimming shortened V by 5 bases and J by 0 bases, and 11 bases separated the two germline ends. This CDR3 is built from 15 residues. Per the germline V gene, CDR1 is SGHNT and CDR2 is YENEEA. As DNA, the CDR3 is TGTGCCAGCAGCCCGGAGGCCAGCTCCTACAATGAGCAGTTCTTC. Amino acids: CASSPEASSYNEQFF.

The chain links TRBV29-1 to TRBJ2-5; 8 bases are a match to TRBD1. The CDR3 is 12 amino acids. Trimming took 7 bases from V and 4 from J; bases not matched to a gene: 5. Looked up from germline, CDR1 is SQVTM and CDR2 is ANQGSEA. The CDR3 nucleotides read TGCAGCGGCGAACAGGGGGGAGAGACCCAGTACTTC. Translating it yields CSGEQGGETQYF.

The chain joins TRBV15 to TRBJ2-3; D gene unclear. The CDR3 has 16 amino acids. V gave up 0 bases and J gave up 0 bases, with 10 bases separating them. Per the germline V gene, CDR1 is LNHNV and CDR2 is YYDKDF (reference sequence). The CDR3 DNA is TGTGCCACCAGCAGAGATCGGGCCCGGAGCACAGATACGCAGTATTTT. The encoded protein is CATSRDRARSTDTQYF.

In this sample, this clone turned up once. The chain links TRBV10-3 to TRBJ1-2; a possible D gene is TRBD1 (5 bases). Between the trimmed V and J ends, which lost 2 bases and 8 bases, there was a span of 9 bases. The CDR3 extends over 12 amino acids. Germline V gene sequence: CDR1 ENHRY, CDR2 SYGVKD. The CDR3 bases are TGTGCCATCAGTGAGGAGGGACGCGGCTACACCTTC. Its protein product is CAISEEGRGYTF.

The chain uses TRBV4-1 and TRBJ2-7, with 10 bases fitting TRBD2. Losses at the gene ends were 1 base for V and 4 bases for J; bases not matched to a gene: 7. The CDR3 spans 16 residues. The germline V gene encodes CDR1 MGHRA and CDR2 YSYEKL. The CDR3 loop is CASSQAVSGGAYEQYF. DNA for the CDR3: TGCGCCAGCAGCCAAGCCGTCAGCGGGGGGGCGTACGAGCAGTACTTC.

V and J are TRBV6-5 and TRBJ1-3; D not certain. Germline loops: CDR1 MNHEY, CDR2 SVGAGI. The CDR3 is 13 amino acids. The V end lost 7 bases, the J end lost 0 bases, and 7 bases lay between the germline ends. DNA for the CDR3: TGTGCCAGCACTCGGAACTCTGGAAACACCATATATTTT. Encoded protein: CASTRNSGNTIYF.

V and J are TRBV28 and TRBJ2-7; D is possibly TRBD2 (6 bases). V was cut by 5 bases and J by 2 bases, with 13 bases left in between. CDR3 length: 14 residues. The germline gives CDR1 MDHEN, CDR2 SYDVKM. CDR3 DNA: TGTGCCAGCAGTCTTACGGGGGATACCTACGAGCAGTACTTC. It translates to CASSLTGDTYEQYF. The whole variable domain, remainder taken from reference TRBV28 and TRBJ2-7, is DVKVTQSSRYLVKRTGEKVFLECVQDMDHENMFWYRQDPGLGLRLIYFSYDVKMKEKGDIPEGYSVSREKKERFSLILESASTNQTSMYLCASSLTGDTYEQYFGPGTRLTVT.

This clone was detected only a few times. The chain uses TRBV7-3 and TRBJ1-2; maybe TRBD1 (5 bases). Trimming cost V 7 bases and J 4 bases, with 22 bases left between them. CDR1 and CDR2 (germline): SGHTA, FQGTGA. The length of the CDR3 is 16 residues. The CDR3 loop is CASTIKSQGGSYGYTF. The CDR3 nucleotides read TGTGCCAGCACCATTAAATCTCAGGGTGGGAGCTATGGCTACACCTTC. Based on the CDR3 plus reference TRBV7-3 and TRBJ1-2, the full variable domain is GAGVSQTPSNKVTEKGKYVELRCDPISGHTALYWYRQSLGQGPEFLIYFQGTGAADDSGLPNDRFFAVRPEGSVSTLKIQRTERGDSAVYLCASTIKSQGGSYGYTFGSGTRLTVV.

This clone was picked up a small number of times. The DNA for the CDR3 is TGTGCCAGCAGCTCCCCCAGGGGGCGAACGGCTGAAGCTTTCTTT. Its translation: CASSSPRGRTAEAFF. The genes are TRBV11-2 and TRBJ1-1, with 8 bases fitting TRBD1. The CDR3 is 15 amino acids. The junction had 10 bases not matched to a gene; V was cut back by 4 bases and J by 6 bases. CDR1 is SGHAT, CDR2 FQNNGV, per germline.

This sequence joins TRBV5-1 and TRBJ2-3; no definite D call. Trimming shortened V by 3 bases and J by 2 bases, and 7 bases separated the two germline ends. Looked up from germline, CDR1 is SGHRS and CDR2 is YFSETQ. The CDR3 spans 13 residues. Here the CDR3 reads CASSSLATDTQYF. Here the CDR3 DNA reads TGCGCCAGCAGCTCGCTGGCCACAGATACGCAGTATTTT.

The count of this clone is one. The J gene is TRBJ2-7, the V gene TRBV7-3, with D possibly TRBD1 on 5 matching bases. CDR1 is SGHTA and CDR2 is FQGTGA in the germline V gene. The ends were cut back, 5 bases at V and 1 base at J, with 12 bases in the middle. The CDR3 spans 14 residues. In nucleotides, the CDR3 is TGTGCCAGCAGCGCCCAGGGTTCATCCTACGAGCAGTACTTC. Amino acid sequence: CASSAQGSSYEQYF.